The next 29 T cell receptor beta chains were all read from a single sample in a study of T cell responses to AZD1222 COVID-19 vaccine. The protocol was immunoSEQ multiplex PCR, while the TCRdb copy is restricted to in-frame clones and leaves out a portion. This table holds 100,000 to 140,000 clones, roughly nine tenths found once. The sample in question was peripheral blood, obtained on day 0 of AZD1222 vaccination. These receptors originate from an adult in good health.

V usage is TRBV5-4 and J usage is TRBJ1-6; 7 bases fit TRBD1. This CDR3 region has 15 residues. J lost 9 bases, V lost 4 bases, and 10 bases had no gene match. Germline V gives CDR1 SGHNT, CDR2 YYREEE (reference sequence). The CDR3 loop is CASSTGQVIGSPLHF. In nucleotides, the CDR3 is TGTGCCAGCAGCACCGGACAGGTTATCGGTTCACCCCTCCACTTT.

The rearrangement uses TRBV2 and TRBJ2-3, with D uncertain. V lost 1 base to trimming and J lost 6 bases, with 5 bases between them. Germline values: CDR1 SNHLY, CDR2 FYNNEI. The CDR3 has 12 residues. This CDR3 reads CASSEGEDTQYF. Written as DNA, the CDR3 is TGTGCCAGCAGTGAAGGCGAGGATACGCAGTATTTT.

The CDR3 reads CASSFNSGGLNTQYF. CDR3 in DNA: TGTGCCAGCAGTTTCAACTCAGGGGGGTTAAATACGCAGTATTTT. V usage is TRBV6-5 and J usage is TRBJ2-3, with D perhaps TRBD1 (7 bases). Trimming left V 4 bases short and J 7 bases short, with 18 bases between. Germline lookup yields CDR1 MNHEY and CDR2 SVGAGI. The CDR3 runs 15 residues.

The chain carries TRBV6-2 or TRBV6-3 and TRBJ2-1, with 11 bases that match TRBD2. The V and J ends lost 5 bases and 7 bases, in that order; junction bases with no gene match: 10. The CDR3 length is 16 residues. Germline V gives CDR1 MNHEY, CDR2 SVGEGT. This CDR3 reads CASSQMGLAEGNEQFF. CDR3 nucleotides: TGTGCCAGCAGTCAAATGGGACTAGCGGAAGGGAATGAGCAGTTCTTC.

The V call is TRBV7-2, the J call TRBJ1-1; maybe TRBD1 (5 bases). CDR3 size: 17 residues. The V gene lost 6 bases and the J gene lost 4 bases, with 24 bases spanning the gap. CDR1 and CDR2 (germline): SGHTA, FQGNSA. In DNA form, the CDR3 reads TGTGCCAGCAGTTCCGGCGGGGCCCGGACCTGGACCACTGAAGCTTTCTTT. This sequence encodes CASSSGGARTWTTEAFF.

The chain recombines TRBV4-2 with TRBJ2-1; D is unresolved. Between the trimmed V and J ends, which lost 1 base and 0 bases, there was a span of 10 bases. The CDR3 covers 16 residues. CDR1 is LGHNA and CDR2 is YNFKEQ in the germline V gene. The CDR3 DNA is TGTGCCAGCAGCCAAGCCCAAGGGTTCTCCTACAATGAGCAGTTCTTC. Amino acid sequence: CASSQAQGFSYNEQFF.

The chain combines TRBV5-4 with TRBJ2-3; D is perhaps TRBD2 (6 bases). There are 15 residues in the CDR3. Germline CDR1 reads SGHNT; CDR2 reads YYREEE (reference sequence). V dropped 0 bases and J dropped 0 bases, with 8 bases sitting between them. CDR3 residues: CASSLAGTSTDTQYF. The CDR3 DNA is TGTGCCAGCAGCTTGGCCGGGACTAGCACAGATACGCAGTATTTT.

The rearrangement links TRBV5-1 to TRBJ1-2; perhaps TRBD1 as D (6 bases). This CDR3 has 14 amino acids. Trimming took off 1 base at V and 6 bases at J, with 13 bases between the two ends. The germline gives CDR1 SGHRS, CDR2 YFSETQ. CDR3 coding DNA: TGCGCCAGCAGCTTGACAAGGACAGATAATGGCTACACCTTC. Its protein product is CASSLTRTDNGYTF.

This chain links TRBV28 with TRBJ1-1; 7 bases match TRBD1. The germline gives CDR1 MDHEN, CDR2 SYDVKM. The CDR3 runs 13 residues. Trimming removed 8 bases from V and 3 bases from J; junction bases left unmatched: 6. CDR3 coding DNA: TGTGCCAGCTTTGACAGGGCGCACACTGAAGCTTTCTTT. Translated, it gives CASFDRAHTEAFF.

This chain uses TRBV19 with TRBJ1-6; 10 bases are a match to TRBD1. V lost 4 bases, J lost 7 bases, and 10 bases stayed unmatched. CDR3 size: 17 residues. CDR1 and CDR2 from the germline V gene are LNHDA and SQIVND (reference sequence). The CDR3: CASSRAVPGQGNSPLHF. The CDR3 DNA follows: TGTGCCAGTAGTAGGGCTGTTCCGGGACAGGGGAATTCACCCCTCCACTTT.

The chain has TRBV6-5 and TRBJ1-1; no clear D gene. Germline CDR1 is MNHEY and CDR2 is SVGAGI. This CDR3 is 13 amino acids long. V lost 4 bases and J lost 4, with 10 bases in between. The CDR3 here is CASSSVISTEAFF. CDR3 DNA sequence: TGTGCCAGCAGTTCCGTGATAAGCACTGAAGCTTTCTTT.

The table lists this clone with a count of one. The rearrangement joins TRBV28 to TRBJ1-2; D is unclear. CDR3 length equals 17 residues. Trimming pared 7 bases from V and 2 bases from J, leaving 23 bases between. CDR1 MDHEN and CDR2 SYDVKM come from the germline V gene. The CDR3 DNA sequence: TGTGCCAGCACTCGCCCGGGCCTCGGATTGGGGAACTATGGCTACACCTTC. Protein sequence: CASTRPGLGLGNYGYTF.

The genes are TRBV6-4 and TRBJ2-2, with D hard to call. The V gene's germline CDR1 is MRHNA and CDR2 SNTAGT. The V end lost 0 bases, the J end lost 5 bases, and 7 bases lay between the germline ends. CDR3 size: 14 residues. The CDR3 protein is CASSDSRETGELFF. The CDR3 DNA reads TGTGCCAGCAGTGACTCGAGAGAGACCGGGGAGCTGTTTTTT.

The chain employs TRBV18 and TRBJ1-3; D call uncertain. Trimming shortened V by 4 bases and J by 0 bases, and 10 bases separated the two germline ends. CDR1 and CDR2 from the germline V gene are KGHSH and LQKENI. CDR3 length: 15 residues. The CDR3 reads CASSLGSRSGNTIYF. The CDR3 nucleotides are TGTGCCAGCTCACTCGGGTCCCGCTCTGGAAACACCATATATTTT.

The chain combines TRBV6-6 with TRBJ1-2, with 11 bases identical to TRBD1. Trimming removed 1 base from V and 6 bases from J; junction bases left unmatched: 7. CDR3 length equals 16 residues. Germline V gives CDR1 MNHNY, CDR2 SVGAGI (reference sequence). This CDR3 reads CASSYYGDRGDDGYTF. Here the CDR3 DNA reads TGTGCCAGCAGTTACTACGGGGACAGGGGGGATGATGGCTACACCTTC.

The chain uses TRBV19 and TRBJ2-1, with TRBD2 matching over 9 bases. This CDR3 has 18 amino acids. With 5 bases clipped from V and 5 bases from J, the junction kept 16 bases outside the gene matches. The V gene's germline CDR1 is LNHDA and CDR2 SQIVND (reference sequence). This CDR3 reads CASSLGTSIISHHNEQFF. In DNA, the CDR3 is TGTGCCAGTAGTCTAGGGACTAGCATCATCTCCCATCACAATGAGCAGTTCTTC.

The V and J genes are TRBV4-2 and TRBJ2-2; TRBD2 might be the D (6 bases). This CDR3 spans 20 amino acids. The V and J ends lost 0 bases and 3 bases respectively, with 23 bases between them. Per the germline V gene, CDR1 is LGHNA and CDR2 is YNFKEQ. DNA of the CDR3: TGTGCCAGCAGCCAAGATACAGCGGGTTCGAATATTAAGGACACCGGGGAGCTGTTTTTT. It encodes CASSQDTAGSNIKDTGELFF.

J is TRBJ2-3 and V is TRBV5-1; the D gene is possibly TRBD1 (7 bases). With 5 bases removed from V and 3 bases from J, the gap between germline ends came to 16 bases. CDR3 size: 15 residues. Germline V gene sequence: CDR1 SGHRS, CDR2 YFSETQ. CDR3 bases: TGCGCCAGCAGGCTGGGGGGCAGGGGGACAGATACGCAGTATTTT. It specifies CASRLGGRGTDTQYF.

The rearrangement joins TRBV19 to TRBJ1-6, with D tentatively TRBD1 (6 bases). Germline loops: CDR1 LNHDA, CDR2 SQIVND (reference sequence). V lost 3 bases and J 6 bases, leaving 9 bases between the germline ends. The CDR3 loop spans 14 amino acids. The CDR3 nucleotides read TGTGCCAGTAGTATCCGCAGGGGTAATTCACCCCTCCACTTT. Translation: CASSIRRGNSPLHF.

This clone appeared once. V gene TRBV4-2 combines with J gene TRBJ1-1; D is unresolved. V was shortened by 3 bases and J by 3 bases, with 11 bases between the two germline ends. This CDR3 comprises 14 residues. Germline lookup yields CDR1 LGHNA and CDR2 YNFKEQ. CDR3 residues: CASSHEHGDTEAFF. As DNA, the CDR3 is TGTGCCAGCAGCCACGAACACGGGGACACTGAAGCTTTCTTT.

This clone has a single count. This chain links TRBV9 with TRBJ1-5, with a possible D match to TRBD1 (6 bases). Germline values: CDR1 SGDLS, CDR2 YYNGEE. Trimming removed 0 bases at V and 7 bases at J, with 14 bases between. The CDR3 is 15 residues long. The CDR3 DNA sequence: TGTGCCAGCAGCGTAGGCGGGGGGCGGGAACAGCCCCAGCATTTT. Protein: CASSVGGGREQPQHF.

The chain combines TRBV28 with TRBJ1-5; no reliable D call. The CDR3 consists of 15 residues. The germline V gene encodes CDR1 MDHEN and CDR2 SYDVKM. With 3 bases removed from V and 0 bases from J, the gap between germline ends came to 9 bases. As DNA, the CDR3 is TGTGCCAGCAGTTTGAGAGAGTATAGCAATCAGCCCCAGCATTTT. Amino acid sequence: CASSLREYSNQPQHF.

The J gene is TRBJ2-3, the V gene TRBV19; the match to TRBD1 covers 7 bases. This CDR3 is built from 18 residues. Trimming cost V 2 bases and J 6 bases; bases outside gene matches: 17. Germline loops: CDR1 LNHDA, CDR2 SQIVND (reference sequence). The CDR3 DNA is TGTGCCAGTAGTATACCTCTTCGGGAACAGGGGATTGAGGATACGCAGTATTTT. Translation gives CASSIPLREQGIEDTQYF. The variable domain in full, completed from reference TRBV19 and TRBJ2-3, reads DGGITQSPKYLFRKEGQNVTLSCEQNLNHDAMYWYRQDPGQGLRLIYYSQIVNDFQKGDIAEGYSVSREKKESFPLTVTSAQKNPTAFYLCASSIPLREQGIEDTQYFGPGTRLTVL.

The rearrangement links TRBV6-5 to TRBJ2-7; no firm D call. CDR3 size: 15 residues. Trimming left V 4 bases short and J 2 bases short, with 15 bases between. Looked up from germline, CDR1 is MNHEY and CDR2 is SVGAGI. CDR3 loop: CASSSPSGRAYEQYF. The CDR3 DNA sequence: TGTGCCAGCAGTTCTCCCTCCGGACGGGCCTACGAGCAGTACTTC.

The V and J genes are TRBV4-2 and TRBJ2-1; D possibly uses TRBD1 or TRBD2 (6 bases each). The CDR3 sequence is 17 residues long. Looked up from germline, CDR1 is LGHNA and CDR2 is YNFKEQ. The V end lost 1 base, the J end lost 5 bases, and 18 bases lay between the germline ends. The CDR3 spells CASSQGGRGRPHNEQFF. The CDR3 nucleotides read TGTGCCAGCAGCCAAGGCGGACGGGGGCGGCCACACAATGAGCAGTTCTTC.

The gene calls are TRBV30 and TRBJ1-1; no firm D call. This CDR3 spans 13 amino acids. Germline-derived CDR1 and CDR2 are GTSNPN and SVGIG (reference sequence). The V end was cut by 4 bases, the J end by 0 bases, with 9 bases between. CDR3 sequence reads: CAWTGAVNTEAFF. Written as DNA, the CDR3 is TGTGCCTGGACAGGAGCGGTGAACACTGAAGCTTTCTTT. Supplemented by reference TRBV30 and TRBJ1-1, the full variable domain reads SQTIHQWPATLVQPVGSPLSLECTVEGTSNPNLYWYRQAAGRGLQLLFYSVGIGQISSEVPQNLSASRPQDRQFILSSKKLLLSDSGFYLCAWTGAVNTEAFFGQGTRLTVV.

This chain uses TRBV30 with TRBJ1-3; D is uncertain. Deletions cut 4 bases from V and 0 bases from J, with 10 bases between. The CDR3 runs to 14 residues. The germline V gene has CDR1 GTSNPN and CDR2 SVGIG (reference sequence). CDR3 in amino acids: CAWKASGSGNTIYF. CDR3 bases: TGTGCCTGGAAGGCCAGCGGCTCTGGAAACACCATATATTTT.

CDR3 DNA sequence: TGTGCCAGCAGTGAAGCGCGGTGGGGGGCGTATGGCTACACCTTC. Translated: CASSEARWGAYGYTF. V is TRBV6-1 and J is TRBJ1-2, with D possibly being TRBD1 (6 bases). The CDR3 runs to 15 residues. V lost 0 bases and J lost 5, with 13 bases in between. CDR1 MNHNS and CDR2 SASEGT come from the germline V gene.

Regarding this clone: Other DNA sequences in this specimen translate into the identical CDR3. J is TRBJ1-2 and V is TRBV3-1 (or the pseudogene TRBV3-2), with D unresolved. CDR1 and CDR2 (germline): LGHDT, YNNKEL (reference sequence). The CDR3 is 11 residues long. Trimming removed 1 base from V and 7 bases from J, with 4 bases in between. CDR3 loop: CASSQVSGYTF. The CDR3 nucleotides read TGTGCCAGCAGCCAAGTTTCTGGCTACACCTTC.